Below are 2 T cell receptor beta chains sequenced from a single sample in a study of blood T cell repertoires in COVID-19. TCRdb's table, derived via immunoSEQ multiplex PCR, lists solely in-frame clones and lacks some. The sample yields fewer than 200,000 clones, approximately 86% seen once. What was sequenced was peripheral blood. All receptors derive from a man aged 40-49 years with active or convalescent COVID-19.

The chain joins TRBV5-8 to TRBJ2-3; 8 bases fit TRBD1. The germline gives CDR1 SGHTS, CDR2 YDEGEE. This CDR3 is 15 amino acids long. With V trimmed by 4 bases and J by 1 base, 5 bases remained unmatched. In DNA form, the CDR3 reads TGTGCCAGCAGCGGCGGACAGGGCGGCACAGATACGCAGTATTTT. Translated: CASSGGQGGTDTQYF.

This clone was found a few times. The chain couples TRBV7-9 to TRBJ1-5; TRBD1 agrees at 11 bases. From germline, CDR1 is SEHNR and CDR2 FQNEAQ (reference sequence). V shed 6 bases, J shed 3 bases, and the junction held 1 base outside the gene matches. This CDR3 contains 14 residues. The CDR3: CASRDRGPNQPQHF. CDR3 coding DNA: TGTGCCAGCAGGGACAGGGGGCCCAATCAGCCCCAGCATTTT.